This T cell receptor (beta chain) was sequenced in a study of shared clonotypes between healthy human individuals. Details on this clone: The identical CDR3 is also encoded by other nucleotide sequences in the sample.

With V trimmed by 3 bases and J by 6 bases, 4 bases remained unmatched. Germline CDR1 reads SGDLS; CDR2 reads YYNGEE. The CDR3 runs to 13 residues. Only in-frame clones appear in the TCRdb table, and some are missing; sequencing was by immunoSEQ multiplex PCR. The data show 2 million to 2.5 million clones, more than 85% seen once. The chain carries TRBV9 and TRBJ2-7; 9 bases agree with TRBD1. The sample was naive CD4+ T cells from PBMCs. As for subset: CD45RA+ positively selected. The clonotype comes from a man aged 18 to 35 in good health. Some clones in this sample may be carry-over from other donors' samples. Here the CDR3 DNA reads TGTGCCAGCAGCGCGGGACAGGGCGGCGAGCAGTACTTC. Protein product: CASSAGQGGEQYF.